This T cell receptor beta chain was identified in a study of CD8+ T cells in alopecia areata. Overall study findings and caveats: Lesional scalp, notably in alopecia totalis/universalis, had clonality above that of normal scalp.

Germline CDR1 MNHEY, CDR2 SMNVEV (reference sequence). Trimming pared 6 bases from V and 8 bases from J, leaving 11 bases between. The CDR3 extends over 11 amino acids. Investigators sorted PBMCs to obtain both CD4+ and CD8+ T cells. Note on this clone: The antigen is unknown.

Following extraction, RNA underwent reverse transcription to cDNA, which served as the sequencing template. Produced via immunoSEQ multiplex PCR; TCRdb's table is partial and in-frame only. The data hold 150,000 to 200,000 clones, with 50% to 60% observed a single time. This receptor was obtained from a human donor with alopecia areata. Sequenced here: CD4+ T cells sorted from blood, sampled at week 0. The J gene is TRBJ2-7, the V gene TRBV27; D is undetermined. DNA of the CDR3: TGTGCCAGCAGGCACGTAGGACAGCAGTACTTC. It codes for CASRHVGQQYF.